A single sample is the source of the 3 T cell receptor beta chains below, sequenced in a study of identical twins. TCRdb processed the 5' RACE reads anew with MiXCR; each CDR3 protein has one entry. The table shows approximately 550,000 distinct CDR3 sequences, with approximately 20% occurring only once. These data are also associated with another study on yellow fever vaccine responses in identical twins.

Sequenced material: CD4+ T cells sorted from blood. Receptor source: a woman under 30 in good health.

This clonotype occurred a few times. V is TRBV14 and J is TRBJ1-4, with a possible D match to TRBD1 (5 bases). Germline V lookup: CDR1 SGHDN, CDR2 FVKESK. The CDR3 is 14 amino acids. V was trimmed by 2 bases and J by 6 bases, leaving 10 bases between them. CDR3 amino acids: CASSQHGTDEKLFF. As DNA, the CDR3 is TGTGCCAGCAGCCAACACGGGACGGATGAAAAACTGTTTTTT.

The V gene is TRBV4-2, the J gene TRBJ2-3; TRBD2 is a possible D gene (7 bases). The germline CDR1 and CDR2 sequences are LGHNA and YNFKEQ. The CDR3 covers 17 residues. The germline V and J ends were trimmed by 1 base and 1 base, with 15 bases remaining between them. For the CDR3, the DNA is TGTGCCAGCAGCCAAGTCTCCCGGGGGGCCCGCACAGATACGCAGTATTTT. Protein sequence: CASSQVSRGARTDTQYF.

The V and J genes are TRBV5-1 and TRBJ2-3; 11 bases fit TRBD2. Germline V gives CDR1 SGHRS, CDR2 YFSETQ. The CDR3 length is 15 residues. The V gene end was trimmed by 2 bases and the J gene end by 6 bases; junction bases not matched to a gene: 5. Here the CDR3 DNA reads TGCGCCAGCAGCTTCACTAGCGGGGGTGGCGATACGCAGTATTTT. It encodes CASSFTSGGGDTQYF.